This TCR beta chain stems from a study of blood T cell repertoires in COVID-19. J was trimmed by 6 bases and V by 5 bases; bases with no gene match: 9. CDR1 SGHNT and CDR2 YENEEA come from the germline V gene. The CDR3 covers 15 residues. TCRdb's table, derived via immunoSEQ multiplex PCR, lists solely in-frame clones and lacks some. This table has under 400,000 clones, under 90% appearing once. Sequences were obtained from peripheral blood. The source of this sequence is a woman in her 30s with COVID-19, enrolled during active disease. The chain couples TRBV11-3 to TRBJ2-2; 7 bases agree with TRBD2. The chain's CDR3 is CASSPGEGEAGELFF. CDR3 nucleotide sequence: TGTGCCAGCAGCCCCGGGGAGGGAGAAGCCGGGGAGCTGTTTTTT.